This TCR beta chain was captured by sequencing in a study of T cells expressing NK-cell markers. This CDR3 is built from 16 residues. From germline, CDR1 is MNHNY and CDR2 SVGAGI (reference sequence). TCRdb reprocessed the 5' RACE reads and keeps a single row for each CDR3 protein, giving no DNA. Seen in this sample are about 370,000 distinct CDR3 sequences; the ten most common clones hold around 11%. Sequencing input: blood T cells: a sorted CD56 or NKG2C T cell subset, CD4+ or CD8+ T cells, or bulk PBMC T cells (not recorded which). The receptor's source is a woman between 50 and 59 years old in good health. The chain has TRBV6-6 and TRBJ1-4; the TRBD1 assignment by TCRdb is unverifiable without DNA. The CDR3 is CASSRGQPATNEKLFF.